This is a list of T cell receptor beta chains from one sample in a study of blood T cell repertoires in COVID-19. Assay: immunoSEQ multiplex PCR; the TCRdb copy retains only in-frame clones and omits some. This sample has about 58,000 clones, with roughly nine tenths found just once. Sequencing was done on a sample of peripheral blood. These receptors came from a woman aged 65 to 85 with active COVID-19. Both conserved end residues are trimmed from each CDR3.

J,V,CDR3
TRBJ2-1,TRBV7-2,ASSLTSGRDNEQF
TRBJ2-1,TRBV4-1,ASSPTMTSGEYNEQF
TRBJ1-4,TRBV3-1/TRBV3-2,ASSQEYGGAWEKLF
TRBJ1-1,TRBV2,ASSREDAAF
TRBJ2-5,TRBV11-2,ASSHLGGGSYQETQY
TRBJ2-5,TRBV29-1,SVSSLGGGETQY
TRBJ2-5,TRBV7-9,ASSLARDQQETQY
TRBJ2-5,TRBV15,ATATGETQY
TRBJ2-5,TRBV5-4,ASSEGQQETQY
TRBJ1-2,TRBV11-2,ASSLGEARGYGYT
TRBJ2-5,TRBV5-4,ASSRGGGAQETQY
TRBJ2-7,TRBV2,ASSRLAVSYEQY
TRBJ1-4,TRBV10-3,AIGGGSNNEKLF
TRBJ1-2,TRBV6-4,ASSLPLGNTNYGYT
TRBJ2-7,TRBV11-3,ASSLGDSTNNEQY
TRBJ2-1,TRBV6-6,ASSYSQVHNEQF
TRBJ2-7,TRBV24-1,ATSPTSGSYEQY
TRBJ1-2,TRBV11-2,ASTPNRASGYGYT
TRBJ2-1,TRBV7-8,ASSYGTGDYNEQF
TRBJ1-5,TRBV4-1,ASSPRSEANQPQH
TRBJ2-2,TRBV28,ASSFREVFDTGELF
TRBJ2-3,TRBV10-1,ASSDRLLRGTDTQY
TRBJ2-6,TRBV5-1,ASMGAPSGANVLT
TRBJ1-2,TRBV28,ASSVGQQPNYGYT
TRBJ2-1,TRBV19,ASSRTRNGYNEQF
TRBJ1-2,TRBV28,ASRPGQGAGYGYT
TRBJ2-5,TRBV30,AWAIPTGGGGTQY
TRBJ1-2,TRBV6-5,ASSYSGTGRYGYT
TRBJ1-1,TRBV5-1,ASSLAGGVEAF
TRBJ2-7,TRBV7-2,ASSLAGGQVYEQY
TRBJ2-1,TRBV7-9,ASSEEGEGDWPDNEQF
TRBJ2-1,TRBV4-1,ASSQPAGDEF
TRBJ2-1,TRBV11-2,ASSARLEPYNEQF
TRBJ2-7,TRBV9,ASSSTGTAYEQY
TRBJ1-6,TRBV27,ASSFITPDNSPLH
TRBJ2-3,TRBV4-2,ASSQEAAGLTSTDTQY
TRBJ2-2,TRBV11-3,ASSRTGELF
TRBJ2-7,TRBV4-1,ASSPGLAGRYEQY
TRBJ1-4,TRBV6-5,ATGGEGVNEKLF
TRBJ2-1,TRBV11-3,ASSLGLADNEQF
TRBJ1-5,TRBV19,ASSIWGQRQPQH
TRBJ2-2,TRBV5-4,ASSPGPGTGELF
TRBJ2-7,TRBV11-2,ASSLALAGVQQY
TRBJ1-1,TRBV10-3,AISGKGTPNTEAF
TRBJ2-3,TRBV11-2,ASSLGQLSGPETDTQY
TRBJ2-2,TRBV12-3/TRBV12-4,ASRRANTGELF
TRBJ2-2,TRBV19,ASSIGQGVELF
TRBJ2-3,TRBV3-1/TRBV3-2,ASSPTSGSGTDTQY
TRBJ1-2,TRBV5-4,ASSLGQANYGYT
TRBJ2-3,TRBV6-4,ASSDGETTTDTQY
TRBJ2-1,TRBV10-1,ATSHRGNEQF
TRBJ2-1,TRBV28,ATFSSGGVSYNEQF
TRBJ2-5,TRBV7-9,ASSLEGSGQGETQY
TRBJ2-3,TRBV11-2,ASSLGTSGVTDTQY
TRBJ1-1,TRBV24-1,AVKAGEGPEAF